This entry lists 10 T cell receptor beta chains sequenced from one sample in a study of OX40 agonist ivuxolimab in advanced cancers. Sequencing was performed with immunoSEQ multiplex PCR; in TCRdb, only in-frame clones are kept and a portion is missing. The repertoire holds some 85,000 clones, with around nine tenths as singletons. Specimen: CD4+ or CD8+ T cells sorted from blood, collected in a trial of the OX40 agonist ivuxolimab. These TCRs come from an adult with an advanced solid tumor such as melanoma, head and neck, liver or kidney cancer.

This chain uses TRBV19 with TRBJ2-1; D possibly corresponds to TRBD2 (5 bases). This CDR3 region has 13 residues. Trimming cost V 8 bases and J 6 bases, with 14 bases left between them. Germline CDR1 reads LNHDA; CDR2 reads SQIVND (reference sequence). DNA of the CDR3: TGTGCCAGTGCTGACCAGGCGGGCAATGAGCAGTTCTTC. Protein: CASADQAGNEQFF.

The chain couples TRBV9 to TRBJ1-4, with 9 bases that match TRBD1. Germline loops: CDR1 SGDLS, CDR2 YYNGEE. After removal of 4 bases from V and 5 bases from J, the junction contained 6 bases not matched to a gene. There are 15 residues in the CDR3. The CDR3 region has the DNA TGTGCCAGCAGCCTCCCCGGGACAGGGAATGAAAAACTGTTTTTT. This encodes CASSLPGTGNEKLFF.

This clone was seen a single time. V is TRBV14 and J is TRBJ2-5; weak D call: TRBD1 (5 bases). Deletions cut 1 base from V and 2 bases from J, with 17 bases between. The V gene's germline CDR1 is SGHDN and CDR2 FVKESK. The CDR3 runs 17 residues. The DNA for the CDR3 is TGTGCCAGCAGCCAAGTATTACCCCGTGACAGACAAGAGACCCAGTACTTC. Translation gives CASSQVLPRDRQETQYF.

CDR3 nucleotides: TGTGCCAGCAGCTTAGTTGCGGCCACCAAGGGAGAGCAGTTCTTC. Translated, it gives CASSLVAATKGEQFF. V is TRBV7-8 and J is TRBJ2-1; D not resolved. Germline CDR1 reads SGHVS; CDR2 reads FQNEAQ. Trimming cost V 1 base and J 10 bases, with 17 bases left between them. The CDR3 totals 15 residues.

This clone appeared a single time. The chain recombines TRBV5-1 with TRBJ1-1; D uncertain. The CDR3 is made up of 15 amino acids. Trimming removed 0 bases from V and 0 bases from J, with 9 bases in between. The germline V gene encodes CDR1 SGHRS and CDR2 YFSETQ. CDR3 protein: CASSLDAGMNTEAFF. The CDR3 DNA reads as TGCGCCAGCAGCTTGGATGCGGGTATGAACACTGAAGCTTTCTTT.

V is TRBV7-9 and J is TRBJ2-1, with TRBD1 identical over 9 bases. The germline V gene encodes CDR1 SEHNR and CDR2 FQNEAQ (reference sequence). Trimming took 1 base from V and 5 from J; bases not matched to a gene: 3. This CDR3 spans 15 amino acids. CDR3 sequence: CASSLGTGVDNEQFF. The CDR3, as DNA: TGTGCCAGCAGCTTAGGGACAGGGGTGGACAATGAGCAGTTCTTC.

The chain joins TRBV27 to TRBJ2-1; a possible D gene is TRBD2 (6 bases). The CDR3 runs to 13 residues. Trimming took off 6 bases at V and 7 bases at J, with 13 bases between the two ends. Germline CDR1 and CDR2: MNHEY and SMNVEV (reference sequence). The CDR3 coding sequence is TGTGCCAGCAGCCCCCCGGAGGGGAATGAGCAGTTCTTC. This codes for CASSPPEGNEQFF.

This chain connects TRBV7-2 to TRBJ2-1; 12 bases fit TRBD2. In germline, CDR1 is SGHTA, CDR2 FQGNSA. Trimming removed 1 base from V and 15 bases from J; junction bases left unmatched: 10. The CDR3 consists of 15 residues. CDR3 DNA sequence: TGTGCCAGCAGCTTAGTGGCTAGCGGGGGGGCCCCCCCGTTCTTC. Translation: CASSLVASGGAPPFF.

Here the CDR3 DNA reads TGTGCCAGCAGCCGGGCAGGGGGCGCGTGGGATGAGCAGTTCTTC. Amino acid sequence: CASSRAGGAWDEQFF. The chain has TRBV27 and TRBJ2-1; TRBD1 matches at 8 bases. J lost 8 bases, V lost 6 bases, and 12 bases had no gene match. Per germline, CDR1 MNHEY and CDR2 SMNVEV (reference sequence). This CDR3 region has 15 residues.

The chain employs TRBV4-1 and TRBJ1-1; D remains unclear. V was pared by 1 base and J by 0 bases, with 15 bases between. In germline, CDR1 is MGHRA, CDR2 YSYEKL. The CDR3 covers 17 residues. The CDR3 region has the DNA TGCGCCAGCAGCCAAGTGGCCGTCGGTTTCATGAACACTGAAGCTTTCTTT. This translates into CASSQVAVGFMNTEAFF.